This entry concerns a single TCR beta chain. Its antigen is as yet unknown. Other DNA sequences from this sample encode an identical CDR3 as well. Germline values: CDR1 MNHEY, CDR2 SMNVEV (reference sequence). Deletions cut 5 bases from V and 2 bases from J, with 10 bases between. This CDR3 is built from 13 residues. The source of the sample is a study of shared clonotypes between healthy human individuals. Selected positively for CCR7 and CD45RO-negative, naive CD8 cells excluded terminally differentiated effector memory CD45RA+ cells. Roughly 200 ng DNA, 25,000 to 35,000 T cell genomes, went into each sorted-subset replicate PCR. Assay: immunoSEQ multiplex PCR; the TCRdb copy retains only in-frame clones and omits some. The data contain roughly 2.1 million clones, about 93% of them singletons. The study, taken as a whole, reports: The study found approximately 5% of naive CD4 clonotypes shared across several donors. The diversity represented, both genetic and in exposure history, was limited by few donors.

The sequenced sample consisted of naive CD8+ T cells from PBMCs. The chain links TRBV27 to TRBJ2-7, with a weak D call TRBD2 (5 bases). The TCR comes from a man between 18 and 29 years old in good health. Some clones in this sample may be carry-over from other donors' samples. CDR3 in DNA: TGTGCCAGCAGTCCCGGGATGACCTACGAGCAGTACTTC. As protein: CASSPGMTYEQYF.